These 10 T cell receptor beta chains originate from one sample sequenced in a study of long-term antiretroviral therapy in people with HIV. Survey-level immunoSEQ v3.0 assays were run. Profiled with immunoSEQ multiplex PCR; TCRdb holds only in-frame clones, not every one. The sample lists 30,000 to 40,000 clones, around 78% seen once, with 7% to 10% in the top ten. The sequenced sample was unsorted PBMCs, obtained 3.1 years after starting antiretroviral therapy. These receptors were collected from a woman aged 45-65 years with HIV.

This clone showed up just once. The rearrangement joins TRBV30 to TRBJ1-4, with unresolved D. Germline CDR1 and CDR2: GTSNPN and SVGIG (reference sequence). V lost 4 bases and J 5 bases, leaving 17 bases between the germline ends. This CDR3 contains 15 residues. CDR3 loop: CAWTQTSLPNEKLFF. CDR3 in DNA: TGTGCCTGGACTCAAACCTCACTCCCCAATGAAAAACTGTTTTTT. Using reference TRBV30 and TRBJ1-4 for the parts outside the CDR3, the full variable domain is SQTIHQWPATLVQPVGSPLSLECTVEGTSNPNLYWYRQAAGRGLQLLFYSVGIGQISSEVPQNLSASRPQDRQFILSSKKLLLSDSGFYLCAWTQTSLPNEKLFFGSGTQLSVL.

This sequence joins TRBV30 and TRBJ2-3, with D possibly TRBD2 on 6 matching bases. The CDR3 is made up of 14 amino acids. V was shortened by 0 bases and J by 4 bases, with 11 bases between the two germline ends. Germline values: CDR1 GTSNPN, CDR2 SVGIG (reference sequence). The CDR3 nucleotides are TGTGCCTGGAGTGTTGGGGGGAGCTCAGATACGCAGTATTTT. Its protein product is CAWSVGGSSDTQYF.

The chain recombines TRBV7-9 with TRBJ2-2, with D unclear. V shed 4 bases and J shed 4 bases, with 7 bases lying between them. The CDR3 spans 13 residues. Germline V gene data show CDR1 as SEHNR and CDR2 as FQNEAQ (reference sequence). The CDR3 nucleotides are TGTGCCAGCAGCTCTTTGGTCACCGGGGAGCTGTTTTTT. Translation: CASSSLVTGELFF.

This sequence joins TRBV7-8 and TRBJ2-2; no definite D call. In germline, CDR1 is SGHVS, CDR2 FQNEAQ. The CDR3 consists of 15 residues. V was clipped by 1 base and J by 0 bases, with 6 bases between them. The CDR3 coding sequence is TGTGCCAGCAGCTTAGTAGGTTCGAACACCGGGGAGCTGTTTTTT. Amino acid sequence: CASSLVGSNTGELFF. The whole variable domain, remainder taken from reference TRBV7-8 and TRBJ2-2, is GAGVSQSPRYKVAKRGQDVALRCDPISGHVSLFWYQQALGQGPEFLTYFQNEAQLDKSGLPSDRFFAERPEGSVSTLKIQRTQQEDSAVYLCASSLVGSNTGELFFGEGSRLTVL.

The chain uses TRBV7-9 and TRBJ2-5; D possibly corresponds to TRBD2 (6 bases). The CDR3 runs to 13 residues. Per the germline V gene, CDR1 is SEHNR and CDR2 is FQNEAQ (reference sequence). Trimming stripped 5 bases from V and 2 bases from J, with 9 bases between. CDR3: CASSAGQQETQYF. The CDR3 DNA reads as TGTGCCAGCAGCGCGGGGCAGCAAGAGACCCAGTACTTC.

The rearrangement links TRBV2 to TRBJ2-7; D is tentatively TRBD1 or TRBD2 (6 bases each). The CDR3 loop spans 14 amino acids. V dropped 4 bases and J dropped 0 bases, with 10 bases sitting between them. Germline V gene lookup returns CDR1 SNHLY and CDR2 FYNNEI. CDR3 coding DNA: TGTGCCAGCAGTGGGGGGGACAACTCCTACGAGCAGTACGTC. It codes for CASSGGDNSYEQYV.

This clone has a handful of counts. The chain links TRBV12-5 to TRBJ1-5; D unclear. Germline lookup yields CDR1 LGHNT and CDR2 FRNRAP. The CDR3 sequence is 14 residues long. V dropped 0 bases and J dropped 6 bases, with 9 bases sitting between them. The CDR3 is CASGLVPQVQPQHF. Here the CDR3 DNA reads TGTGCTAGTGGTTTGGTACCACAAGTTCAGCCCCAGCATTTT.

The chain couples TRBV28 to TRBJ2-1; D is ambiguous. In germline, CDR1 is MDHEN, CDR2 SYDVKM. The CDR3 sequence is 14 residues long. Between the trimmed V and J ends, which lost 0 bases and 5 bases, there was a span of 8 bases. The CDR3 sequence: CASSLWYEDNEQFF. CDR3 nucleotide sequence: TGTGCCAGCAGTTTATGGTACGAGGACAATGAGCAGTTCTTC.

The chain links TRBV29-1 to TRBJ1-5, with D uncertain. The germline CDR1 and CDR2 sequences are SQVTM and ANQGSEA. Trimming removed 6 bases at V and 3 bases at J, with 12 bases between. The CDR3 runs 13 residues. The CDR3, as DNA: TGCAGCGTCCTTCCGGGGTTCAATCAGCCCCAGCATTTT. It specifies CSVLPGFNQPQHF.

This rearrangement joins TRBV9 to TRBJ2-1, with 9 bases aligning to TRBD2. CDR1 is SGDLS, CDR2 YYNGEE, per germline. The V and J ends lost 0 bases and 6 bases, in that order; junction bases with no gene match: 1. This CDR3 is 14 amino acids long. The CDR3 spells CASSVVAGVNEQFF. CDR3 coding DNA: TGTGCCAGCAGCGTAGTAGCGGGGGTCAATGAGCAGTTCTTC.